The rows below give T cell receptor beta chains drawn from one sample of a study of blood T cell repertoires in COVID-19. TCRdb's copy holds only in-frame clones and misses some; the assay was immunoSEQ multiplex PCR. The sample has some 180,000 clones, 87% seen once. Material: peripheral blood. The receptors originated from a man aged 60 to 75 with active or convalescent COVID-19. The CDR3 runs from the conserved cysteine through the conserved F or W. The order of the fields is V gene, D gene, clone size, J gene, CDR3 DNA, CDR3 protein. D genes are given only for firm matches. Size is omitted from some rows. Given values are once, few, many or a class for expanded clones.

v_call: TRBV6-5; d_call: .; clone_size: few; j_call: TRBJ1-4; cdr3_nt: TGTGCCAGCTCAACGGGGGGGCGTGGAGAAAAACTGTTTTTT; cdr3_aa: CASSTGGRGEKLFF
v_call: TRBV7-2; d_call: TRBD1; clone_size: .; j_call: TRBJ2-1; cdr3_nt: TGTGCCAGCAGCTTAGAAGAGACAGGGACATCCTACAATGAGCAGTTCTTC; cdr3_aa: CASSLEETGTSYNEQFF
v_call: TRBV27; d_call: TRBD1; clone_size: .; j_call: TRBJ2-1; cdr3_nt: TGTGCCAGCAGTCCAACTAGGGACAGCTACAATGAGCAGTTCTTC; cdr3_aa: CASSPTRDSYNEQFF
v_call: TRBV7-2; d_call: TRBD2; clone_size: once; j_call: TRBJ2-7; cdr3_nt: TGTGCCAGCAGCTCCTCTGGACTAGCGGCCTACGAGCAGTACTTC; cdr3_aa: CASSSSGLAAYEQYF
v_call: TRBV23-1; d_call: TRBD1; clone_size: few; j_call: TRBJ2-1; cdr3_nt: TGCGCCAGCAGTCATACGCCAAAACCAACAGGGGGCCGGGACAATGAGCAGTTCTTC; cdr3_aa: CASSHTPKPTGGRDNEQFF
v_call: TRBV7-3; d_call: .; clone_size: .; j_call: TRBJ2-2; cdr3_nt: TGTGCCAGCAGCTTAACGGGGACAACAAACACCGGGGAGCTGTTTTTT; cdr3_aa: CASSLTGTTNTGELFF
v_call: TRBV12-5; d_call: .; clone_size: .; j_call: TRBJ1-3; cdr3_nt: TGTGCTAGTGGTTTGGGCAGTCCTGGAAACACCATATATTTT; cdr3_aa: CASGLGSPGNTIYF
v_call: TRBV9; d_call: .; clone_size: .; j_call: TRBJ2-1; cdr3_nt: TGTGCCAGCAGCCCCCGGGGGGCCTCCTACAATGAGCAGTTCTTC; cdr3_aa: CASSPRGASYNEQFF
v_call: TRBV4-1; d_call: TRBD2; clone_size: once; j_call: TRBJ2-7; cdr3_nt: TGCGCCAGCAGCCTCTCACTAGCGACGATCTCCTACGAGCAGTACTTC; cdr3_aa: CASSLSLATISYEQYF
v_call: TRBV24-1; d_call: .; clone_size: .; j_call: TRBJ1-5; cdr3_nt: TGTGCCACCAGTGACCGGGGACACCATCAGCCCCAGCATTTT; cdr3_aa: CATSDRGHHQPQHF
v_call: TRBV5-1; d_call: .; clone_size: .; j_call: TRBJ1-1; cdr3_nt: TGCGCCAGCTGCCGGGATGGACAGACGAACACTGAAGCTTTCTTT; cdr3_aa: CASCRDGQTNTEAFF
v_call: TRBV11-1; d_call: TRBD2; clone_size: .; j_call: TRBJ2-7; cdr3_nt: TGTGCCAGCAGCACTGGACTAGCGGGGAACGAGCAGTACTTC; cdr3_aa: CASSTGLAGNEQYF
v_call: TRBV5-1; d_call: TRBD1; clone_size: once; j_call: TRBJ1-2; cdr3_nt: TGCGCCAGCAGCTCCCCCGGACAGGGGGCGTCTGGCTACACCTTC; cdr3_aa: CASSSPGQGASGYTF
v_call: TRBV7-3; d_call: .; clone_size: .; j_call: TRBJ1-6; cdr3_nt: TGTGCCAGCAGCCCTTCGGGGGAGAATTCACCCCTCCACTTT; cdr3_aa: CASSPSGENSPLHF
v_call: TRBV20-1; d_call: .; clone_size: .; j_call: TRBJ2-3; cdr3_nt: TGCAGGCCAGGAGGGCCAGATACGCAGTATTTT; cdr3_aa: CRPGGPDTQYF
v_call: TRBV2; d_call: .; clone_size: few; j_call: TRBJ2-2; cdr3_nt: TGTGCCAGCAGTGATGGGGCTGGGGCCGGGGAGCTGTTTTTT; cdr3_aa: CASSDGAGAGELFF
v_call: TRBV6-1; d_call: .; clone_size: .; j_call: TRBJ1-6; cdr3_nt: TGTGCCAGCAGCGAAATTACGAGCTCCTATAATTCACCCCTCCACTTT; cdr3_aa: CASSEITSSYNSPLHF
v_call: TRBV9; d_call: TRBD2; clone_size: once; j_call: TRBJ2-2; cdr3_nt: TGTGCCAGCAGCGAGCGGGGGGATGACGGGGAGCTGTTTTTT; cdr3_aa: CASSERGDDGELFF
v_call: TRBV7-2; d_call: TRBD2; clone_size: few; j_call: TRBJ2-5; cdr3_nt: TGTGCCAGCAGCTTTGGTCTCGGGGGGGCGTTAGAGACCCAGTACTTC; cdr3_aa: CASSFGLGGALETQYF
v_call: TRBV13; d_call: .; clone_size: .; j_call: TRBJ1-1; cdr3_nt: TGTGCCAGCAGCCCACACAAGAGCGGGACAGCTTTCTTT; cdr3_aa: CASSPHKSGTAFF
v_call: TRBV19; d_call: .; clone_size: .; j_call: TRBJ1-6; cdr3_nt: TGTGCCAGTAGTCTCTCCCCGACAAATACCTATAATTCACCCCTCCACTTT; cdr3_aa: CASSLSPTNTYNSPLHF
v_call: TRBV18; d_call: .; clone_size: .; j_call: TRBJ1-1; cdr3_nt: TGTGCCAGCTCACGACGCGAGGGGAGGACTGAAGCTTTCTTT; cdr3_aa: CASSRREGRTEAFF
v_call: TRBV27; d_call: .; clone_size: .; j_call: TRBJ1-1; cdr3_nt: TGTGCCAGCAGTTTTAGTCCCAGGGAGAACACTGAAGCTTTCTTT; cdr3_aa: CASSFSPRENTEAFF
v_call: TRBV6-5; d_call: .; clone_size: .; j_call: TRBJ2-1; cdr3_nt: TGTGCCACAAACCACAGGGATCCCCCTAATGAGCAGTTCTTC; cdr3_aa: CATNHRDPPNEQFF
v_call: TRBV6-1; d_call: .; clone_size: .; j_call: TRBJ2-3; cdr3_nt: TGTGCCAGCAGTGAGGGAGCGGGTACAGATACGCAGTATTTT; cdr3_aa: CASSEGAGTDTQYF
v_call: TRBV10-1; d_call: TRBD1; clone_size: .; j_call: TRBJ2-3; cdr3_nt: TGCGCCAGCAGCCCCGAAGGACAGGCAAGCACAGATACGCAGTATTTT; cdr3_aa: CASSPEGQASTDTQYF
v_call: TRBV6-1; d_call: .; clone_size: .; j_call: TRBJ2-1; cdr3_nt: TGTGCCAGCAGTGAAACCCTAGCTAGTGAGCAGTTCTTC; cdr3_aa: CASSETLASEQFF
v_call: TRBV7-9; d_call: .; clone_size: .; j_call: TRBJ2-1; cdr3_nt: TGTGCCAGCAGCTTAGGTCCGGGTAGGGGCAATGAGCAGTTCTTC; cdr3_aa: CASSLGPGRGNEQFF
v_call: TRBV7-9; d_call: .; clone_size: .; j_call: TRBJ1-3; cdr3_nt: TGTGCCAGCAGCTCACGAAGGTCGGGGGCTGGAAACACCATATATTTT; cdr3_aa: CASSSRRSGAGNTIYF
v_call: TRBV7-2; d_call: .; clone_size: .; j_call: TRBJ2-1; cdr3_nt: TGTGCCAGCAGCTCGAACGCGTTCGGAGTTGAGTTCTTC; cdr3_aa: CASSSNAFGVEFF
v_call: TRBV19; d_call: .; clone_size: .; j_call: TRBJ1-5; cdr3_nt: TGTGCCAGTATTGACAGACCTAGCAATCAGCCCCAGCATTTT; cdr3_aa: CASIDRPSNQPQHF
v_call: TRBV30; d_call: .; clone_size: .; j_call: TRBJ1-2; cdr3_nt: TGTGCCTGGAGTGTACGGCTAGGGCAGGGTGGTTTTGGCTACACCTTC; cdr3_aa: CAWSVRLGQGGFGYTF
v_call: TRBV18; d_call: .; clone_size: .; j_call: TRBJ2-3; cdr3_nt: TGTGCCAGCTCACCAGCCGCAGAAGATACGCAGTATTTT; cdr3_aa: CASSPAAEDTQYF
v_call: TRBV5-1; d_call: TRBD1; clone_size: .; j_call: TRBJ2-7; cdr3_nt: TGCGCCAGCAGCTTGGTTGGGACAGGGGTTGACGAGCAGTACTTC; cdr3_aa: CASSLVGTGVDEQYF
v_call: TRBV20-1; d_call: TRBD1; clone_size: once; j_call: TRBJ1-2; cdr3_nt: TGCAGTGCTAGTGGGACAGGGTCGGGAGATTATGGCTACACCTTC; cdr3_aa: CSASGTGSGDYGYTF
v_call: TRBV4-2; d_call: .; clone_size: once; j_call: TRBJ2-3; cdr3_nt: TGTGCCAGCAGCCGGCGGGCAGATACGCAGTATTTT; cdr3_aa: CASSRRADTQYF
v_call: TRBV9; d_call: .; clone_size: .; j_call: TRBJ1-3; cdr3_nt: TGTGCCAGCAGCAGAGAACAGAGCTCTGGAAACACCATATATTTT; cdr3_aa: CASSREQSSGNTIYF
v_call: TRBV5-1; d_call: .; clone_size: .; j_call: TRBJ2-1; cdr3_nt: TGCGCCAGCAGCTTGGGGACTGGATTGAATGAGCAGTTCTTC; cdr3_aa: CASSLGTGLNEQFF
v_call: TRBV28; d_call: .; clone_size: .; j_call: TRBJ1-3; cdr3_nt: TGTGCCAGCAGTCCCTCCAGGCGCTCTGGAAACACCATATATTTT; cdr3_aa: CASSPSRRSGNTIYF
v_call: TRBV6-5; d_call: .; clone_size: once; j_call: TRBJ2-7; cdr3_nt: TGTGCCAGCAATGGGCAGCCAGCCTCCTACGAGCAGTACTTC; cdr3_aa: CASNGQPASYEQYF
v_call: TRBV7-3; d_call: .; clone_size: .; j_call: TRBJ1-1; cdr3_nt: TGTGCCAGCAGCTTAGGCAAGGGGCTTGAAGCTTTCTTT; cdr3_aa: CASSLGKGLEAFF
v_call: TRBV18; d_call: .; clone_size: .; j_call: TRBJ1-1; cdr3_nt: TGTGCCAGCTCACCAGGGGGGGACATGAACACTGAAGCTTTCTTT; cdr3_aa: CASSPGGDMNTEAFF
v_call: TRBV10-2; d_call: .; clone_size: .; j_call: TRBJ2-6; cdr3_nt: TGCGCCAGCAGTTCCAGGGGGAGGGGGGCCAACGTCCTGACTTTC; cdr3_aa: CASSSRGRGANVLTF
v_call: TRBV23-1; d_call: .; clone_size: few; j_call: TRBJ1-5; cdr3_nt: TGCGCCAGCAGTCAAGTGGAGAGAGTTAATCAGCCCCAGCATTTT; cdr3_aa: CASSQVERVNQPQHF
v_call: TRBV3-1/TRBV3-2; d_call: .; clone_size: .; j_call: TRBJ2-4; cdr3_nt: TGTGCCAGCAGCCTCAGGGGAAGTGGGAAAAACATTCAGTACTTC; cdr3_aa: CASSLRGSGKNIQYF